These T cell receptor beta chains were read from a single sample in a study of cytomegalovirus exposure and HLA in healthy donors. Data came from immunoSEQ multiplex PCR; TCRdb stores just in-frame clones and leaves some out. The sample yields under 250,000 clones, roughly 81% seen once. Input material: PBMCs. These receptors were obtained from a woman in her 30s in good health and CMV-seronegative. CDR3s include the opening cysteine and the closing phenylalanine or tryptophan. Fields, in order: V gene, D gene, J gene, clone size, CDR3 protein, CDR3 DNA. D genes are given only for firm matches. Rows may omit the clone size; those that give it use once, few, many or a size class.

TRBV18	.	TRBJ1-1	.	CASSPPMGRTEAFF	TGTGCCAGCTCACCTCCGATGGGGCGGACTGAAGCTTTCTTT
TRBV4-2	TRBD2	TRBJ2-7	.	CASSQGSGGAQEQYF	TGTGCCAGCAGCCAGGGCAGCGGGGGGGCTCAGGAGCAGTACTTC
TRBV27	TRBD1	TRBJ1-1	.	CASSLWTGGGTEAFF	TGTGCCAGCAGTTTGTGGACAGGGGGGGGGACTGAAGCTTTCTTT
TRBV2	.	TRBJ2-2	.	CASKSSGTPMGELFF	TGTGCCAGCAAATCTTCCGGGACTCCCATGGGGGAGCTGTTTTTT
TRBV18	.	TRBJ1-5	.	CASSPGWTAGNQPQHF	TGTGCCAGCTCACCAGGATGGACAGCCGGCAATCAGCCCCAGCATTTT
TRBV6-1	TRBD1	TRBJ1-2	.	CASRTGANYGYTF	TGTGCCAGCAGGACAGGGGCTAACTATGGCTACACCTTC
TRBV5-6	.	TRBJ2-3	.	CASSLVATDTQYF	TGTGCCAGCAGCTTGGTAGCCACAGATACGCAGTATTTT
TRBV9	.	TRBJ2-1	.	CASSVERREQFF	TGTGCCAGCAGCGTAGAAAGGCGGGAGCAGTTCTTC
TRBV7-7	TRBD1	TRBJ2-7	.	CASSLGQGEYEQYF	TGTGCCAGCAGCTTGGGACAGGGTGAATACGAGCAGTACTTC
TRBV4-1	.	TRBJ2-1	.	CASSQRTGSSYNEQFF	TGCGCCAGCAGCCAACGAACAGGGAGCTCCTACAATGAGCAGTTCTTC
TRBV30	.	TRBJ1-2	.	CACTGTFYGYTF	TGTGCCTGCACAGGGACCTTCTATGGCTACACCTTC
TRBV14	.	TRBJ1-1	.	CASSQVSQANTEAFF	TGTGCCAGCAGCCAAGTTTCCCAGGCGAACACTGAAGCTTTCTTT
TRBV7-9	.	TRBJ1-2	.	CASSRTGYGYTF	TGTGCCAGCAGCCGCACAGGGTACGGCTACACCTTC
TRBV4-1	.	TRBJ2-2	.	CASSLPEGVDTGELFF	TGCGCCAGCAGCCTACCTGAGGGGGTGGACACCGGGGAGCTGTTTTTT
TRBV5-1	TRBD2	TRBJ2-3	.	CASSWTTRGGGTDTQYF	TGCGCCAGCAGCTGGACGACTCGCGGGGGGGGCACAGATACGCAGTATTTT
TRBV4-2	.	TRBJ1-1	few	CASSQGEGRITEAFF	TGTGCCAGCAGCCAAGGCGAGGGGAGGATCACTGAAGCTTTCTTT
TRBV4-2	TRBD2	TRBJ2-5	.	CASSQALTSAGETQYF	TGTGCCAGCAGCCAAGCTCTCACTAGCGCGGGGGAGACCCAGTACTTC
TRBV29-1	TRBD2	TRBJ2-7	few	CSVVASGTYEQYF	TGCAGCGTTGTTGCTAGCGGGACATACGAGCAGTACTTC
TRBV21-1	.	TRBJ1-1	.	CASSMRTGEAFF	TGTGCCAGCAGCATGCGGACAGGTGAAGCTTTCTTT
TRBV9	.	TRBJ2-5	.	CASSSPSGQETQYF	TGTGCCAGCAGCTCCCCCAGCGGCCAAGAGACCCAGTACTTC
TRBV5-1	.	TRBJ2-7	.	CASSSTSASYEQYF	TGCGCCAGCAGCTCCACTTCCGCCTCCTACGAGCAGTACTTC
TRBV7-8	TRBD2	TRBJ2-2	.	CASSYGLAGAAGELFF	TGTGCCAGCAGCTACGGACTAGCGGGAGCCGCCGGGGAGCTGTTTTTT
TRBV19	.	TRBJ1-2	few	CASSRREQGGYGYTF	TGTGCCAGTAGTAGACGCGAACAGGGCGGCTATGGCTACACCTTC
TRBV10-2	TRBD1	TRBJ1-1	.	CASSRDRLNTEAFF	TGCGCCAGCTCCCGGGACAGGCTAAACACTGAAGCTTTCTTT
TRBV6-5	TRBD1	TRBJ1-1	.	CASSPGQGYFGEAFF	TGTGCCAGCAGTCCGGGACAGGGGTATTTCGGTGAAGCTTTCTTT
TRBV10-2	.	TRBJ1-2	.	CASSGRANYGYTF	TGCGCCAGCAGTGGGAGGGCTAACTATGGCTACACCTTC
TRBV6-6	.	TRBJ1-2	.	CASSLGPFLVNYGYTF	TGTGCCAGCAGTTTGGGCCCCTTCCTCGTAAACTATGGCTACACCTTC
TRBV7-9	.	TRBJ1-4	.	CASSSLEGRQLFF	TGTGCCAGCAGCTCACTCGAGGGTAGACAACTGTTTTTT
TRBV27	.	TRBJ1-2	.	CASSWQGGRGYTF	TGTGCCAGCAGTTGGCAGGGTGGTAGGGGCTACACCTTC
TRBV6-6	.	TRBJ1-1	.	CASNPDINTEAFF	TGTGCCAGCAATCCGGACATTAACACTGAAGCTTTCTTT
TRBV19	TRBD1	TRBJ2-2	.	CASSNTGVGTGELFF	TGTGCCAGTAGTAACACAGGGGTGGGCACCGGGGAGCTGTTTTTT
TRBV5-1	.	TRBJ2-2	.	CASSRTGNTGELFF	TGCGCCAGCAGCAGAACAGGGAACACCGGGGAGCTGTTTTTT
TRBV11-2	.	TRBJ1-2	.	CASSLTDSLDYGYTF	TGTGCCAGCAGCTTAACGGACAGTCTGGACTATGGCTACACCTTC
TRBV29-1	.	TRBJ2-2	.	CSARENTGELFF	TGCAGTGCGAGGGAGAACACCGGGGAGCTGTTTTTT
TRBV28	TRBD1	TRBJ1-5	.	CASSLERGLNHF	TGTGCCAGCAGTTTAGAAAGGGGGCTAAATCATTTT
TRBV4-2	TRBD1	TRBJ1-2	.	CASSQGTGEAYYGYTF	TGTGCCAGCAGCCAGGGGACAGGGGAAGCTTACTATGGCTACACCTTC
TRBV5-1	TRBD1	TRBJ2-7	.	CASSYGQGGINEQYF	TGCGCCAGCAGCTATGGACAGGGGGGGATCAACGAGCAGTACTTC
TRBV5-1	TRBD1	TRBJ1-6	many	CASSLGQGAPYNSPLHF	TGCGCCAGCAGCTTGGGCCAGGGGGCCCCTTATAATTCACCCCTCCACTTT
TRBV28	TRBD1	TRBJ1-1	.	CASSPPGTGHTEAFF	TGTGCCAGCAGCCCCCCCGGGACAGGGCACACTGAAGCTTTCTTT
TRBV6-1	.	TRBJ1-4	.	CASSEGQGLGVGEKLFF	TGTGCCAGCAGTGAAGGGCAGGGTCTTGGAGTAGGTGAAAAACTGTTTTTT
TRBV6-5	.	TRBJ1-2	few	CASEARPSTIYGYTF	TGTGCCAGCGAGGCCCGACCGTCTACGATTTATGGCTACACCTTC
TRBV9	TRBD1	TRBJ1-6	.	CASSVAQGNNSPLHF	TGTGCCAGCAGCGTAGCACAGGGGAATAATTCACCCCTCCACTTT
TRBV6-1	TRBD2	TRBJ2-5	.	CASTWSGGETQYF	TGTGCCAGCACCTGGAGCGGGGGGGAGACCCAGTACTTC
TRBV4-1	.	TRBJ1-2	.	CASSQDFDSQNSNYGYTF	TGCGCCAGCAGCCAAGATTTTGACAGCCAAAACTCTAACTATGGCTACACCTTC
TRBV6-5	.	TRBJ2-3	.	CASSYSKGDTDTQYF	TGTGCCAGCAGTTACTCTAAGGGGGACACAGATACGCAGTATTTT
TRBV20-1	.	TRBJ2-1	.	CSAPSFNEQFF	TGCAGTGCTCCCTCCTTCAATGAGCAGTTCTTC
TRBV10-1	.	TRBJ1-2	few	CASSERGSYGYTF	TGCGCCAGCAGTGAGAGGGGTTCCTATGGCTACACCTTC
TRBV10-3	.	TRBJ1-5	few	CAISESGGSNQPQHF	TGTGCCATCAGTGAGTCTGGGGGCAGCAATCAGCCCCAGCATTTT